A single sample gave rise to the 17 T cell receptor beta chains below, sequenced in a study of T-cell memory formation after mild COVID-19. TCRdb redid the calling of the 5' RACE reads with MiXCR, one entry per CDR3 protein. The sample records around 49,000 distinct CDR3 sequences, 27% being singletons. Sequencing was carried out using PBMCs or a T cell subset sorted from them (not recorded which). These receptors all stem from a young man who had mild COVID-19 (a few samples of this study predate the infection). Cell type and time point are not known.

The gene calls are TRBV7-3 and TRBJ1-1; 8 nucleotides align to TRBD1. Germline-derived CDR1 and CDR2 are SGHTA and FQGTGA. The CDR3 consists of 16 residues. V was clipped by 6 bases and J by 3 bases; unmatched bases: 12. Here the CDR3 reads CASRTYTGGGDTEAFF. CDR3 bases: TGTGCCAGCAGAACCTATACAGGGGGTGGGGACACTGAAGCTTTCTTT.

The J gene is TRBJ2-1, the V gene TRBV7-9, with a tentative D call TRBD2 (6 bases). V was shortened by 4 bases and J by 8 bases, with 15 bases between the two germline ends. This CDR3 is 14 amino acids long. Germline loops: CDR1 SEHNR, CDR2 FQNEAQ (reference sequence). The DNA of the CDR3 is TGTGCCAGCAGCTCGGGACTCCATTGGGATGAGCAGTTCTTC. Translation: CASSSGLHWDEQFF.

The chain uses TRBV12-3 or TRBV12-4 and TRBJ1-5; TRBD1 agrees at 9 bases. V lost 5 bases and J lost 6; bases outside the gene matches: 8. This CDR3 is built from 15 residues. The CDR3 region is CASSDGTGRSQPQHF. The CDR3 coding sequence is TGTGCCAGCAGTGACGGGACAGGGAGAAGTCAGCCCCAGCATTTT.

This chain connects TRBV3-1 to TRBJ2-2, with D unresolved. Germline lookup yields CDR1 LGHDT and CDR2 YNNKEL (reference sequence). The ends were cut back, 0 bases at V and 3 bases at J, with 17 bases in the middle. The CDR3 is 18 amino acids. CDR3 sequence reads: CASSQEAGFRSYTGELFF. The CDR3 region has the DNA TGTGCCAGCAGCCAAGAAGCTGGGTTCAGGTCTTACACCGGGGAGCTGTTTTTT.

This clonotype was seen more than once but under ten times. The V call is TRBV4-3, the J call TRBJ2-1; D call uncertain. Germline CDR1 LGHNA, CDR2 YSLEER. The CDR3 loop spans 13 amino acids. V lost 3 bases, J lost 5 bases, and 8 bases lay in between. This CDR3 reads CASSHGRDNEQFF. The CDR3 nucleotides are TGCGCCAGCAGCCACGGCCGCGACAATGAGCAGTTCTTC.

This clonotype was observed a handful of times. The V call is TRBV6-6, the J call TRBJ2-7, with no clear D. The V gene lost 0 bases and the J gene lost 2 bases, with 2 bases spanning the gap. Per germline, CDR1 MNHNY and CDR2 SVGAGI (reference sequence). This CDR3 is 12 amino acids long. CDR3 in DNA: TGTGCCAGCAGTTACTCCCCCTACGAGCAGTACGTC. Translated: CASSYSPYEQYV.

For the CDR3, the DNA is TGTGCCAGCAGTCAGGGACAGAGCTCCTACGAGCAGTACTTC. Its translation is CASSQGQSSYEQYF. The chain couples TRBV6-2 or TRBV6-3 to TRBJ2-7, with 7 bases matching TRBD1. Per the germline V gene, CDR1 is MNHEY and CDR2 is SVGEGT. Losses at the gene ends were 5 bases for V and 0 bases for J; bases not matched to a gene: 4. This CDR3 is 14 amino acids long.

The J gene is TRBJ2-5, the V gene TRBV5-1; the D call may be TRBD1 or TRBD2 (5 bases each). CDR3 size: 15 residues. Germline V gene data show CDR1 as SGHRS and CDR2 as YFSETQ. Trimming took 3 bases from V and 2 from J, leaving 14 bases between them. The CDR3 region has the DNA TGCGCCAGCAGCTGGAGAGGGACGCGTCAAGAGACCCAGTACTTC. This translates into CASSWRGTRQETQYF.

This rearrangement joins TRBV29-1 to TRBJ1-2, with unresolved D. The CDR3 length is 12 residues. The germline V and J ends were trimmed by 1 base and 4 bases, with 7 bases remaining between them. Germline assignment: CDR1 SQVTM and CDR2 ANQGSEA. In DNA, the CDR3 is TGCAGCGTTGAAGGGGAGGTCTATGGCTACACCTTC. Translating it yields CSVEGEVYGYTF.

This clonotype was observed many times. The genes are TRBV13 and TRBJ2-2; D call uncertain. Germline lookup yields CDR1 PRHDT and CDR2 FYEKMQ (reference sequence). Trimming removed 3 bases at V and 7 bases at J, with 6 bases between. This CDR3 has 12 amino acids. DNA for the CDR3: TGTGCCAGCAGCTTCATGGGCGGGGAGCTGTTTTTT. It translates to CASSFMGGELFF.

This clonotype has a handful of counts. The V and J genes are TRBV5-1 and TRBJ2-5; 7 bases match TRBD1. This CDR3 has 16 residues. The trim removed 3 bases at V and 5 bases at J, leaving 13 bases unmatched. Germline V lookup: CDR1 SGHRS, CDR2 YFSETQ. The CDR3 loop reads CASSSVPGGIGETQYF. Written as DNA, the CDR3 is TGCGCCAGCAGCTCTGTCCCAGGGGGTATCGGGGAGACCCAGTACTTC.

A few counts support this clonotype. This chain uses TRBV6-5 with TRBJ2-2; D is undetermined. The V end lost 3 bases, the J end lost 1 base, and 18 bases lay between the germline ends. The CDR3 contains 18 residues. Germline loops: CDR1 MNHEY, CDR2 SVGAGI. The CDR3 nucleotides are TGTGCCAGCAGTTATAGGATTGTGACGGAAAAGAACACCGGGGAGCTGTTTTTT. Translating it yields CASSYRIVTEKNTGELFF.

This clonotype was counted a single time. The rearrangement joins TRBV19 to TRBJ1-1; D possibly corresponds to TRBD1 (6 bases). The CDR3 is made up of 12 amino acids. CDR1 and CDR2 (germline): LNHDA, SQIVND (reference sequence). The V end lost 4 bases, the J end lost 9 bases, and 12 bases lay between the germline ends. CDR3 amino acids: CASSSVGGKAFF. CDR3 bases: TGTGCCAGTAGTAGTGTAGGGGGAAAAGCTTTCTTT.

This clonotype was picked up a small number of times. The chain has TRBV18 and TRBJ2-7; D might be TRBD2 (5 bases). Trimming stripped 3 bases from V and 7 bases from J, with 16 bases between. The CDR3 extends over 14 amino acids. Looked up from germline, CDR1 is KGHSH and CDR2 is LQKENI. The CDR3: CASSPSGRPIEQYF. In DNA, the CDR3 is TGTGCCAGCTCACCGAGCGGACGCCCCATTGAGCAGTACTTC.

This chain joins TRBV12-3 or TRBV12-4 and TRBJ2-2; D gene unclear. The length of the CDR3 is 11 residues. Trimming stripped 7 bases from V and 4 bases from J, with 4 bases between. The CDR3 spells CASMGTGELFF. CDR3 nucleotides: TGTGCCAGCATGGGCACCGGGGAGCTGTTTTTT.

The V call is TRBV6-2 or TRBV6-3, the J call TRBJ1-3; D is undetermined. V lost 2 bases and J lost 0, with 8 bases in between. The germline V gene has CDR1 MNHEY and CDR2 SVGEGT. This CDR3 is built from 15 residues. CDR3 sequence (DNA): TGTGCCAGCAGTTACCGGAGCATCTCTGGAAACACCATATATTTT. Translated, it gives CASSYRSISGNTIYF.

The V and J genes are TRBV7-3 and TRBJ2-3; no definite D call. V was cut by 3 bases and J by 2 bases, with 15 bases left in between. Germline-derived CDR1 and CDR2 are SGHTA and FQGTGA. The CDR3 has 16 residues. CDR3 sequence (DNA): TGTGCCAGCAGCTTGACTTCACTTACCGACACAGATACGCAGTATTTT. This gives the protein CASSLTSLTDTDTQYF.